The following is a TCR beta chain sequence with its context. A Seattle source enrolled patients during active infection and followed them longitudinally. In the authors' workflow: Counts of nucleated cells, estimated from reference gene primer amplification, were obtained. The assay was immunoSEQ multiplex PCR, and TCRdb's table has in-frame clones only and misses some. V and J calls and clone size are as listed in that table; D and trimming were resolved from the DNA. Among about 130,000 clones listed, approximately 90% were seen once. The sample is drawn from a study of blood T cell repertoires in COVID-19. For the study at large: Samples came from the United States, Italy and Spain, spanning acute and convalescent COVID-19.

Trimming cost V 3 bases and J 2 bases; bases outside gene matches: 4. Germline CDR1 and CDR2: SGHRS and YFSETQ. This CDR3 is 14 amino acids long. The sequenced material came from peripheral blood. This receptor was taken from a man in his fifties or sixties with COVID-19, enrolled during active disease. The chain couples TRBV5-1 to TRBJ2-5; 7 nucleotides agree with TRBD1. CDR3 sequence: CASSSQGQQETQYF. The CDR3 DNA reads TGCGCCAGCAGCTCCCAGGGACAGCAAGAGACCCAGTACTTC.